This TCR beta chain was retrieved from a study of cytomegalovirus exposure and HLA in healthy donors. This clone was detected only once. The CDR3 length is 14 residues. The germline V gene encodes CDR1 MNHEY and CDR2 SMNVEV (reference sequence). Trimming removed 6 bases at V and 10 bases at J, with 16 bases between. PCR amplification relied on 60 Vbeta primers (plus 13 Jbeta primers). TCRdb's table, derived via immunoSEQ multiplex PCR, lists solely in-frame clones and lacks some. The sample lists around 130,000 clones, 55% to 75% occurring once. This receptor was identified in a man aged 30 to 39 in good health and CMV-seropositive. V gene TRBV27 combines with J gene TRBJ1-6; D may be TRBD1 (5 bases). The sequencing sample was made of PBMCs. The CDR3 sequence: CASRLDNNLSPLHF. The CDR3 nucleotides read TGTGCCAGCAGGCTGGACAACAACCTCTCACCCCTCCACTTT.